Listed below are T cell receptor beta chains from one sample, sequenced in a study of blood T cell repertoires in COVID-19. The repertoire was sequenced with immunoSEQ multiplex PCR; TCRdb's copy has only in-frame clones and lacks some. The sample holds about 130,000 clones, roughly 83% seen once. The material sequenced was peripheral blood. These receptors originate from a woman between 65 and 79 years old with COVID-19, enrolled during active disease. The CDR3 runs from the conserved cysteine through the conserved F or W.

v_gene: TRBV28; j_gene: TRBJ2-5; CDR3aa: CASGGAGPTQYF
v_gene: TRBV9; j_gene: TRBJ1-5; CDR3aa: CASSVRTEEGNQPQHF
v_gene: TRBV19; j_gene: TRBJ2-7; CDR3aa: CASSIAQERIHEQYF
v_gene: TRBV7-9; j_gene: TRBJ2-1; CDR3aa: CASSLLAGTGDNEQFF
v_gene: TRBV6-5; j_gene: TRBJ1-2; CDR3aa: CASRWGQGGYTF
v_gene: TRBV6-4; j_gene: TRBJ2-1; CDR3aa: CASSLQLAGVYEQFF
v_gene: TRBV4-1; j_gene: TRBJ1-6; CDR3aa: CASGYSSYNSPLHF
v_gene: TRBV6-1; j_gene: TRBJ2-1; CDR3aa: CASSEVLAGGGSYNEQFF
v_gene: TRBV21-1; j_gene: TRBJ2-5; CDR3aa: CASSQPTSGGQVTQYF
v_gene: TRBV19; j_gene: TRBJ1-1; CDR3aa: CASSIDQGSTEAFF
v_gene: TRBV14; j_gene: TRBJ2-4; CDR3aa: CASSQDSQGKNIQYF
v_gene: TRBV2; j_gene: TRBJ1-1; CDR3aa: CASKGRGLNTEAFF
v_gene: TRBV6-6; j_gene: TRBJ1-5; CDR3aa: CASRRAGTGDSNQPQHF
v_gene: TRBV30; j_gene: TRBJ1-2; CDR3aa: CAWRLKGGQTGGYTF
v_gene: TRBV30; j_gene: TRBJ1-6; CDR3aa: CAWSGYRGTYNSPLHF
v_gene: TRBV4-2; j_gene: TRBJ1-3; CDR3aa: CASSQSTGASGNTIYF
v_gene: TRBV7-2; j_gene: TRBJ2-7; CDR3aa: CASSLATASGEQYF
v_gene: TRBV9; j_gene: TRBJ1-4; CDR3aa: CASSAGQGTNEKLFF
v_gene: TRBV3-1/TRBV3-2; j_gene: TRBJ1-2; CDR3aa: CASSLGQGTYGYTF
v_gene: TRBV10-3; j_gene: TRBJ2-7; CDR3aa: CAIWAGTAYEQYF
v_gene: TRBV6-5; j_gene: TRBJ1-1; CDR3aa: CASRRQILLNTEAFF
v_gene: TRBV7-8; j_gene: TRBJ1-3; CDR3aa: CASSLDRGLGNTIYF
v_gene: TRBV24-1; j_gene: TRBJ2-3; CDR3aa: CATSVTSGGATDTQYF
v_gene: TRBV7-9; j_gene: TRBJ2-3; CDR3aa: CASSLGASTDTQYF
v_gene: TRBV2; j_gene: TRBJ1-1; CDR3aa: CASNPQNLNTEAFF
v_gene: TRBV28; j_gene: TRBJ1-1; CDR3aa: CASSLGGGVTEAFF
v_gene: TRBV11-2; j_gene: TRBJ2-7; CDR3aa: CASSLDRAQYEQYF
v_gene: TRBV19; j_gene: TRBJ1-5; CDR3aa: CASSLDSFNQPQHF
v_gene: TRBV5-1; j_gene: TRBJ2-5; CDR3aa: CASSLGQTSLGETQYF
v_gene: TRBV30; j_gene: TRBJ1-3; CDR3aa: CAWSQGAGSGNTIYF
v_gene: TRBV15; j_gene: TRBJ2-3; CDR3aa: CATSRVAGGADTQYF
v_gene: TRBV10-3; j_gene: TRBJ2-7; CDR3aa: CAISGRDYEQYF
v_gene: TRBV14; j_gene: TRBJ2-7; CDR3aa: CASSQGLGTVKTYEQYF
v_gene: TRBV5-1; j_gene: TRBJ2-5; CDR3aa: CASSLSAGGEETQYF
v_gene: TRBV14; j_gene: TRBJ2-6; CDR3aa: CASSPTLAHSSGANVLTF
v_gene: TRBV19; j_gene: TRBJ1-5; CDR3aa: CASRHEPHQPQHF
v_gene: TRBV27; j_gene: TRBJ2-1; CDR3aa: CASSPLTSWREQFF
v_gene: TRBV7-9; j_gene: TRBJ1-5; CDR3aa: CASSTNRDQPQHF
v_gene: TRBV2; j_gene: TRBJ1-1; CDR3aa: CASSETGTAEGTDEAFF
v_gene: TRBV5-6; j_gene: TRBJ2-3; CDR3aa: CASSSSAGGPGPDTQYF
v_gene: TRBV5-6; j_gene: TRBJ1-3; CDR3aa: CASSRDRSSSGNTIYF
v_gene: TRBV10-3; j_gene: TRBJ1-2; CDR3aa: CASFDRGSPYGYTF
v_gene: TRBV5-1; j_gene: TRBJ2-7; CDR3aa: CASSPLPGEYEQYF
v_gene: TRBV4-3; j_gene: TRBJ2-6; CDR3aa: CASSQDSRRGSGANVLTF
v_gene: TRBV2; j_gene: TRBJ2-7; CDR3aa: CASSPRTGPFSYEQYF
v_gene: TRBV7-2; j_gene: TRBJ1-3; CDR3aa: CASSPTPLTAGNTIYF
v_gene: TRBV6-1; j_gene: TRBJ2-7; CDR3aa: CASSEIWGDSAYF
v_gene: TRBV5-6; j_gene: TRBJ1-5; CDR3aa: CASSLSGAGSNQPQHF
v_gene: TRBV5-4; j_gene: TRBJ1-6; CDR3aa: CASSPRTGLAPLHF
v_gene: TRBV2; j_gene: TRBJ1-5; CDR3aa: CASSAGLSLNQPQHF
v_gene: TRBV2; j_gene: TRBJ1-1; CDR3aa: CASNQQGTETEAFF
v_gene: TRBV12-5; j_gene: TRBJ1-1; CDR3aa: CASGLVTGGNTEAFF
v_gene: TRBV5-1; j_gene: TRBJ1-5; CDR3aa: CASSLDPTNQPQHF
v_gene: TRBV2; j_gene: TRBJ2-2; CDR3aa: CASSGGSGVNTGELFF
v_gene: TRBV5-1; j_gene: TRBJ2-5; CDR3aa: CASGATSGGPQETQYF
v_gene: TRBV7-9; j_gene: TRBJ1-1; CDR3aa: CASSQTDSSEAFF
v_gene: TRBV3-1/TRBV3-2; j_gene: TRBJ2-3; CDR3aa: CASSRLAGSTDTQYF